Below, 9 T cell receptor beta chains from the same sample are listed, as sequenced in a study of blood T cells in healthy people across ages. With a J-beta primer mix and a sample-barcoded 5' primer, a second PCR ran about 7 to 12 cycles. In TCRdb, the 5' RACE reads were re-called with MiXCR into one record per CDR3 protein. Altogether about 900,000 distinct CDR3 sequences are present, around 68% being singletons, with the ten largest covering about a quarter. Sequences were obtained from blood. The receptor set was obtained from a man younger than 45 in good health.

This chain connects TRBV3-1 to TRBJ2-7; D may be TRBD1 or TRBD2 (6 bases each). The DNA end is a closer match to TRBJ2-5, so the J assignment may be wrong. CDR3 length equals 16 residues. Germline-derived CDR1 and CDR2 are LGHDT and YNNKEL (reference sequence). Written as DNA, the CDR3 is TGTGCCAGCAGCCAAGATCAAGGGGGGCCGTGGGAGACCCAGTACTTC. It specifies CASSQDQGGPWETQYF.

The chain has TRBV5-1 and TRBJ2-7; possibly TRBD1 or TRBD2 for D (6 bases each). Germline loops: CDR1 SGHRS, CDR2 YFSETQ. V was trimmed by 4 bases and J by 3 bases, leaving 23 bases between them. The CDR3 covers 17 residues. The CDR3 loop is CASSLPTTGMGGYEQYF. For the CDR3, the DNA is TGCGCCAGCAGCCTTCCAACAACAGGGATGGGAGGCTACGAGCAGTACTTC.

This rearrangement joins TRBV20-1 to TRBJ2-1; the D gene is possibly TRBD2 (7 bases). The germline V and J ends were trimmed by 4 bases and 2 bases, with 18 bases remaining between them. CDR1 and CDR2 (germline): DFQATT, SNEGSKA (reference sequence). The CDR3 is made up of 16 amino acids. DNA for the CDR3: TGCAGTGCTACTGGAGGGGGGGGGCACCCCTACAATGAGCAGTTCTTC. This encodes CSATGGGGHPYNEQFF.

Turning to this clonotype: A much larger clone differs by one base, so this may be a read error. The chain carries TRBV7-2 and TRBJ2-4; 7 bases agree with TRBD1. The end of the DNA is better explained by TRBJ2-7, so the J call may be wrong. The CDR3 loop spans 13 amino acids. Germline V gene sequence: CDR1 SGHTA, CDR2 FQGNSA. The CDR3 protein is CVSSLGTEGEQYF. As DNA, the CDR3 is TGTGTCAGCAGCTTAGGGACAGAAGGCGAGCAGTACTTC.

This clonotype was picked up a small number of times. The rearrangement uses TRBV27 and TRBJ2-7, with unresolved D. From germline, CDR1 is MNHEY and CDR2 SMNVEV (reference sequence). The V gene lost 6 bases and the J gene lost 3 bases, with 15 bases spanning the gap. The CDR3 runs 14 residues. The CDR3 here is CASSPLGWDYEQYF. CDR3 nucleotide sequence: TGTGCCAGCAGCCCCCTTGGGTGGGACTACGAGCAGTACTTC.

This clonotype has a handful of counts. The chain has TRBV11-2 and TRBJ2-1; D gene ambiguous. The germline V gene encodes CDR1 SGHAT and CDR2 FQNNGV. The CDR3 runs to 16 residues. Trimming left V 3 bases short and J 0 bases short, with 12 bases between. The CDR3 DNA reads TGTGCCAGCAGCTTCCCGACTGGTAGCTCCTACAATGAGCAGTTCTTC. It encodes CASSFPTGSSYNEQFF.

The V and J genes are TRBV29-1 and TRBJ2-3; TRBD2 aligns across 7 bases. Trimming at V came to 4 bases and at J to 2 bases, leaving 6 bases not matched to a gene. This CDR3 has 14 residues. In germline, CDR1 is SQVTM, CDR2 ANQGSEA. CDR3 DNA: TGCAGCGTTGCTGGGGGGGGGACCACAGATACGCAGTATTTT. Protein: CSVAGGGTTDTQYF.

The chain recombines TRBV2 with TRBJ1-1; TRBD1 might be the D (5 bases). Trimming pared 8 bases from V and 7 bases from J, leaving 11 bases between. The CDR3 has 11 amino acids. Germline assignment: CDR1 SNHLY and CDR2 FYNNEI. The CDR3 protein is CASGASSEAFF. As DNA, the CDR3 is TGTGCCAGCGGGGCATCGAGTGAAGCTTTCTTT.

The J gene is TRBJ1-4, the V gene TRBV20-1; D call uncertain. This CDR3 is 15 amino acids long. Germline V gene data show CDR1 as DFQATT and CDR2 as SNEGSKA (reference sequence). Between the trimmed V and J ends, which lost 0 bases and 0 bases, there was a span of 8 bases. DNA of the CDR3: TGCAGTGCTAGAGATGCCAATGCAACTAATGAAAAACTGTTTTTT. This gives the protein CSARDANATNEKLFF.